This T cell receptor (beta chain) emerged from a study of CD8 T cells in Susac syndrome. CD8+ and CD4+ blood T cells underwent TCR beta sequencing. TEMRA cells were FACS-enriched, with CD8+ and CD4+ T cells isolated negatively. General study results and limits: TCR sequencing and HLA analysis covered a relatively small number of individuals.

Note on this clonotype: Its specificity is unknown.

The authors reverse transcribed roughly 0.45 to 1 ug RNA with random hexamers. Across 54 Vbeta and 13 Jbeta, TCR beta CDR3 was amplified with immunoSEQ multiplex PCR. TCRdb re-analysed the immunoSEQ multiplex PCR reads in MiXCR, keeping a single row per CDR3 protein. The sample lists about 200,000 distinct CDR3 sequences, nearly 97% occurring once. The CDR3 length is 17 residues. The V and J ends lost 4 bases and 0 bases respectively, with 13 bases between them. Germline V gives CDR1 MNHEY, CDR2 SVGAGI. The chain carries TRBV6-5 and TRBJ2-6; TRBD1 is a possible D gene (5 bases). The receptor comes from a human donor with multiple sclerosis. The sequenced sample consisted of CD4+ T cells from PBMCs. The CDR3 DNA is TGTGCCAGCAGTTTGCTGCAGGGCGCCTCTGGGGCCAACGTCCTGACTTTC. It codes for CASSLLQGASGANVLTF.